The sequence of this T cell receptor (beta chain) was determined in a study of T cells in Graves' hyperthyroidism and ophthalmopathy (dated by TCRdb to the late 2010s). The study in broad terms: Peripheral blood was collected at initial diagnosis, before any treatment. A discovery cohort of approximately 100 patients, roughly 45 with Graves' ophthalmopathy and 55 to 60 with stable Graves' hyperthyroidism, was used to find distinguishing TCR V-J signatures. Whether ophthalmopathy could be predicted prospectively was tested in an independent validation cohort made up of 18 hyperthyroidism patients plus 17 patients who later progressed to ophthalmopathy. For training and testing, the 100 or so patients in the discovery cohort were randomly divided in a 7:3 ratio. In six Graves' hyperthyroidism patients, the study also compared T-cell repertoires from thyroid tissue with T-cell repertoires from blood. After blood sampling, hyperthyroidism patients were treated with methimazole at a starting dose of 30 mg daily, and ophthalmopathy patients were treated with high-dose intravenous methylprednisolone. The paper reports TCR Vbeta CDR3 sequencing of over 120 peripheral blood samples: approximately 43 ophthalmopathy, about 75 hyperthyroidism and about 17 progressor patients.

TCR beta CDR3 regions were amplified from RNA transcripts. For the first round of RT-PCR on the TCR CDR3, the HTBI primer set was used together with the Qiagen OneStep RT-PCR kit. Libraries were constructed in a second round of multiplex PCR, after which size selection and purification were carried out. Paired-end sequencing of the libraries was performed with 100 bp reads on an Illumina HiSeq2000. The paper's data handling went like this. Raw data were processed with SOAPnuke, discarding reads with adapters, uncalled bases, mean Phred below 15, or no exact constant-primer or identifier match. High-quality paired reads were merged using COPE v1.2.5, and each unique nucleotide sequence was defined as a clonotype. MiTCR v1.1 was used to align clonotypes to the IMGT TRBV, TRBD and TRBJ reference segments. The analysis was restricted to V-J combinations with a frequency above 0.0001, which together covered 99% to 99.2% of the repertoires. The TCS score was defined as the ratio of F50 (clonal expansion) to E x V (chaos), calculated using BLOSUM62-based TCRdist between CDR3 peptides within each V-J. Welch's t-statistics and random forest reduced roughly 500 V-J features to 13, which were used in a naive Bayes classifier (R e1071). TCRdb applied fastp at Q25 and MiXCR to the public reads, then kept only in-frame beta chains. Rows merge per CDR3 protein into single entries with the most common DNA and genes. The V and J calls and clone size are TCRdb's, not the authors'. This sample lists some 550,000 distinct CDR3 sequences; under 25% were detected once. 26% of the sample belongs to the ten largest clones.

The CDR3 starts with the cysteine, ends with the phenylalanine, and has 13 residues. CDR3 DNA is the only sequence kept; it has 39 bases, read in frame from the first base. At the junction V is shortened by 5 bases and J by 3 bases, with 10 bases in between. CDR1 and CDR2, per the germline V gene, are MDHEN and SYDVKM. Findings and caveats that apply to the study as a whole: Most expanded thyroid clonotypes (frequency above 0.001) were also found in blood, which suggests that blood repertoires may mirror thyroid immune responses. A model built on a 13 V-J signature distinguished ophthalmopathy from stable hyperthyroidism, reaching about 89% sensitivity and 81.08% specificity in cross-validation and 80%/75% in testing. Sample size was not statistically predetermined, and blinding of investigators to group allocation was not performed. In validation, progression to ophthalmopathy was predicted by the model with 65% to 71% sensitivity and 72.22% specificity, a median of roughly 6 months before onset.

In this sample, this clonotype turned up many times. Its antigen is still unknown. Base qualities are missing; no much larger clone stands one base away. Stable Graves' hyperthyroidism was defined as no progression to ophthalmopathy during 18 months of follow-up. Hyperthyroidism patients were newly diagnosed, had a disease duration of under 2 months, and were aged 18 to 65 years. Exclusion was applied to patients with uncontrolled infections, other autoimmune diseases, pregnancy or lactation. Diagnoses were established on the basis of clinical symptoms, serum thyroxine and TRAb, thyroid ultrasound, and orbital computed tomography. Ficoll-Paque density gradient centrifugation was used to isolate PBMCs from approximately 10 ml of fresh peripheral blood. Trizol reagent was used to extract total RNA, and RNA quality was then checked on an Agilent 2100 Bioanalyzer.

The receptor chain draws on TRBV28 and TRBJ1-2, and TRBD1 may be the D gene, going by 5 matching bases. Sequenced sample: blood. The receptor was isolated from a man aged 18 to 29 with Graves' hyperthyroidism. CDR3 reads: CASSKTVHYGYTF. The bases read TGTGCCAGCAGTAAGACAGTTCACTATGGCTACACCTTC.